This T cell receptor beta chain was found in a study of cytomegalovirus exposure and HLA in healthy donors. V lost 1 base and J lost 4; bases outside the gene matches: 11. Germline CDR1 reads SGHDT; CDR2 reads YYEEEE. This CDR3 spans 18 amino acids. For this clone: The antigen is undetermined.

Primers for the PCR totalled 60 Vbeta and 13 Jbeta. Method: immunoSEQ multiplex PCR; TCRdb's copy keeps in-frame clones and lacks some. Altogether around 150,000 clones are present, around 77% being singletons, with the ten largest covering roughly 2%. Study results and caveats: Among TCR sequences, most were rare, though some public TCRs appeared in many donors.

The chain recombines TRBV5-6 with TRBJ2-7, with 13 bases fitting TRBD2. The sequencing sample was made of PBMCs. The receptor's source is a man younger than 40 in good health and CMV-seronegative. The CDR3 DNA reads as TGTGCCAGCAGCTTGACTAGCGGGAGGGCCTCGGTATCTTACGAGCAGTACTTC. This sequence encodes CASSLTSGRASVSYEQYF.